This paragraph covers one T cell receptor (beta chain) sequence. Its specificity is not known. The sample comes from a study of post-analysis software for immune sequencing data. Study details: There were relapsing-remitting, secondary progressive and progressive-relapsing multiple sclerosis among the disease courses included. Study conclusions and caveats: In multiple sclerosis, normalized Chao1 diversity was significantly below that of controls. Samples prepared in the same batch strongly co-clustered by F measure. TRBV5-6, TRBV5-1 and TRBV20-1 were among roughly five TRBV segments more frequent in patients than controls.

Prepared libraries of TCR beta cDNA carried unique molecular identifiers. One entry per CDR3 protein results from TCRdb running MiXCR on the PCR reads. The sample lists around 710,000 distinct CDR3 sequences, just over 45% occurring once. The V gene end was trimmed by 1 base and the J gene end by 0 bases; junction bases not matched to a gene: 8. Germline values: CDR1 DFQATT, CDR2 SNEGSKA (reference sequence). The CDR3 is 17 residues long. V is TRBV20-1 and J is TRBJ2-7; TRBD2 agrees at 11 bases. Sequencing input: blood. The clonotype comes from a girl between 10 and 17 years old with multiple sclerosis. CDR3 loop: CSARGGASGGFSYEQYF. The CDR3 nucleotides are TGCAGTGCTAGAGGAGGGGCTAGCGGGGGGTTCTCCTACGAGCAGTACTTC.